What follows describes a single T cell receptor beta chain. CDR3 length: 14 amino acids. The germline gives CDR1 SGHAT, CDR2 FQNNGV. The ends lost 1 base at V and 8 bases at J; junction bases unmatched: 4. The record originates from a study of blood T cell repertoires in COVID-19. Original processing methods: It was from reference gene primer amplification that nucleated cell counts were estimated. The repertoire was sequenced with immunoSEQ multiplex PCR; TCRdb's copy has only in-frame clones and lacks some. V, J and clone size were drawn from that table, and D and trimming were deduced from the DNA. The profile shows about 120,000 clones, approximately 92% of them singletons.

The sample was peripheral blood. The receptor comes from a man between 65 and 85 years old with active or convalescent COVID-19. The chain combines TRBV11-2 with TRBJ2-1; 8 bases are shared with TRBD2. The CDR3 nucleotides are TGTGCCAGCAGCTTAGTGGCGGGAGGATATGAGCAGTTCTTC. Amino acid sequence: CASSLVAGGYEQFF.